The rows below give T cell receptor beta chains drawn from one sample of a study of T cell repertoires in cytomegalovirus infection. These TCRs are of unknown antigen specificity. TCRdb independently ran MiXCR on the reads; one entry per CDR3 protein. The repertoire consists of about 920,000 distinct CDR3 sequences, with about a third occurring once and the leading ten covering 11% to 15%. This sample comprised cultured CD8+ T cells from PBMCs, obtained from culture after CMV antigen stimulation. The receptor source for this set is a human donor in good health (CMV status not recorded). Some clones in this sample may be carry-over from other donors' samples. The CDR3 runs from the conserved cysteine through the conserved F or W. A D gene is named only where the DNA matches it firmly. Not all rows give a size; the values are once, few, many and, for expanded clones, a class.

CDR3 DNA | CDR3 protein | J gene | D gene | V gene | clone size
TGTGCCAGCAGTATTCGTGAGGGCAATCAGCCCCAGCATTTT | CASSIREGNQPQHF | TRBJ1-5 | - | TRBV28 | few
TGTGCCAGCAGCTTAGAGCGGCAGGGGCTCCACACCGGGGAGCTGTTTTTT | CASSLERQGLHTGELFF | TRBJ2-2 | - | TRBV7-9 | few
TGCAGTGCTTACGGGGGCCTCTCCTACGAGCAGTACTTC | CSAYGGLSYEQYF | TRBJ2-7 | - | TRBV20-1 | few
TGCGCCAGCAGCCGAGTACAGGCTACCTACGAGCAGTACTTC | CASSRVQATYEQYF | TRBJ2-7 | - | TRBV4-1 | -
TGTGCCAGCAGCCCGAGGACTTTTTTCGGTGAAGCTTTCTTT | CASSPRTFFGEAFF | TRBJ1-1 | - | TRBV7-9 | -
TGTGCCACCAGTACTCTCAGGGGAGACCAGCCCCAGCATTTT | CATSTLRGDQPQHF | TRBJ1-5 | - | TRBV6-8 | -
TGTGCCAGCAGCACTCAACCGAGCAGCTCCTATAATTCACCCCTCCACTTT | CASSTQPSSSYNSPLHF | TRBJ1-6 | - | TRBV7-2 | -
TGTGCCAGCATCGCGACAGGAGCCACCTACGAGCAGTACTTC | CASIATGATYEQYF | TRBJ2-7 | - | TRBV2 | many
TGCGCCAGCAGCCAAGTATTCGGGTCTCTGAGGGGGGTCTCCTACAATGAGCAGTTCTTC | CASSQVFGSLRGVSYNEQFF | TRBJ2-1 | - | TRBV4-1 | few
TGTGCCAGCAGTGAAGGCGGGGAGCTGTTTTTT | CASSEGGELFF | TRBJ2-2 | - | TRBV6-1 | -
TGTGCCAGCAGCTTACAAGGGACCACTGAAGCTTTCTTT | CASSLQGTTEAFF | TRBJ1-1 | - | TRBV7-6 | many
TGTGCCAGCAGTTCCAACATCGGGGACAATCAGCCCCAGCATTTT | CASSSNIGDNQPQHF | TRBJ1-5 | - | TRBV7-6 | -
TGTGCCAGCAGCCGCACTAGCGGGGGTGAGAATGAGCAGTTCTTC | CASSRTSGGENEQFF | TRBJ2-1 | TRBD2 | TRBV4-2 | few
TGTGCCAGCAGGGCTAGCGGGGGATACACCGGGGAGCTGTTTTTT | CASRASGGYTGELFF | TRBJ2-2 | TRBD2 | TRBV12-3/TRBV12-4 | many
TGTGCCAGCAGTCGTCGACGGGTTGAAGCTTTCTTT | CASSRRRVEAFF | TRBJ1-1 | - | TRBV12-3/TRBV12-4 | -
TGTGCCAGTAGTGACAGGGGCCTAATGAACACTGAAGCTTTCTTT | CASSDRGLMNTEAFF | TRBJ1-1 | TRBD1 | TRBV19 | -
TGTGCCAGCAGCGCGACAGGGAGGGCGAGCAATGAGCAGTTCTTC | CASSATGRASNEQFF | TRBJ2-1 | - | TRBV7-6 | many
TGTGCCAGCAGTTTATCCGACAGATTCACAGATACGCAGTATTTT | CASSLSDRFTDTQYF | TRBJ2-3 | - | TRBV28 | few
TGTGCCATCAGCAACGATCGAACCTACGAGCAGTACTTC | CAISNDRTYEQYF | TRBJ2-7 | - | TRBV10-3 | -
TGTGCCAGCAGCTCCCTACGGGGCTCCCAAGAGACCCAGTACTTC | CASSSLRGSQETQYF | TRBJ2-5 | - | TRBV7-6 | -
TGTGCCAGCAGTTCGGATAGAGTTAGGGGTACGCAGTATTTT | CASSSDRVRGTQYF | TRBJ2-3 | - | TRBV25-1 | few
TGTGCCAGCTCACCACCTGAGGCAAGAGGCGAGCAGTACTTC | CASSPPEARGEQYF | TRBJ2-7 | - | TRBV18 | -
TGTGCCAGCAGTTTATCGACTAGCGGGGGGAGCTCCTACAATGAGCAGTTCTTC | CASSLSTSGGSSYNEQFF | TRBJ2-1 | TRBD2 | TRBV28 | -
TGTGCCAGCAGCTTAAATGGCTACACCTTC | CASSLNGYTF | TRBJ1-2 | - | TRBV7-2 | many
TGTGCCAGCAGCGGGGGACAGCCCGTCGCTAATGAAAAACTGTTTTTT | CASSGGQPVANEKLFF | TRBJ1-4 | TRBD1 | TRBV7-9 | few
TGTGCCAGCAGGGGACCTAGAGAAGAGACCCGGTACTTC | CASRGPREETRYF | TRBJ2-5 | - | TRBV7-4 | -
TGTGCCAGCAGCTCCACCGATCAGCCCCAGCATTTT | CASSSTDQPQHF | TRBJ1-5 | - | TRBV7-9 | many
TGTGCCAGCAGTTACACTCATCTAAACACCGGGGAGCTGTTTTTT | CASSYTHLNTGELFF | TRBJ2-2 | - | TRBV6-6 | -
TGCGCCAGCAGCCAAGCGCCGGCGAACACTGAAGCTTTCTTT | CASSQAPANTEAFF | TRBJ1-1 | - | TRBV4-1 | -
TGTGCCAGCAGCTTACGTCCTCCAGGGGAAATAGATACGCAGTATTTT | CASSLRPPGEIDTQYF | TRBJ2-3 | - | TRBV7-3 | -
TGTGCCACCAGCTCCCCGGGACAACCTAGCAATCAGCCCCAGCATTTT | CATSSPGQPSNQPQHF | TRBJ1-5 | - | TRBV15 | many
TGTGCCAGCAGCGTAGATGGGATTCGTTCACCCCTCCACTTT | CASSVDGIRSPLHF | TRBJ1-6 | - | TRBV9 | -
TGTGCCAGCAGCTTGCATTCTAACTATGGCTACACCTTC | CASSLHSNYGYTF | TRBJ1-2 | - | TRBV7-9 | -
TGTGCCATCAGTGAGGTTGACCCCCGAGGGCCAGATACGCAGTATTTT | CAISEVDPRGPDTQYF | TRBJ2-3 | - | TRBV10-3 | few
TGTGCCAGCAGCTCTATCCCAGGGCCCAAGGAGACCCAGTACTTC | CASSSIPGPKETQYF | TRBJ2-5 | - | TRBV7-6 | -
TGTGCCAGCACCCTCCTGGGGGGAACTAATGAAAAACTGTTTTTT | CASTLLGGTNEKLFF | TRBJ1-4 | - | TRBV7-8 | -
TGTGCCAGTAGTATAGATAAAAGGGGCACTGAAGCTTTCTTT | CASSIDKRGTEAFF | TRBJ1-1 | - | TRBV19 | few
TGTGCCAGCAGTTATACAGAATCTAACTATGGCTACACCTTC | CASSYTESNYGYTF | TRBJ1-2 | - | TRBV25-1 | -
TGTGCCACTGACGAGTGGGGATTGAATCAGCCCCAGCATTTT | CATDEWGLNQPQHF | TRBJ1-5 | - | TRBV19 | -
TGTGCCAGCAGTGAGGGACATTTAGGACTAGCGGGCACAGATACGCAGTATTTT | CASSEGHLGLAGTDTQYF | TRBJ2-3 | TRBD2 | TRBV6-1 | many
TGTGCCAGCAGCCCGTCGCTGGGAAACACCATATATTTT | CASSPSLGNTIYF | TRBJ1-3 | - | TRBV7-9 | many
TGTGCCAGCAGCTTAGCACACAGGGGCAGGGGTGAAGCTTTCTTT | CASSLAHRGRGEAFF | TRBJ1-1 | TRBD1 | TRBV7-2 | many
TGTGCCAGCAGCGCGGGACTCCGATTCGGCACAGATACGCAGTATTTT | CASSAGLRFGTDTQYF | TRBJ2-3 | - | TRBV7-2 | many
TGTGCCAGCAGCTCCCCAAAATCCTACAATGAGCAGTTCTTC | CASSSPKSYNEQFF | TRBJ2-1 | - | TRBV5-5 | -
TGTGCCAGCAACCAGGGGGCCGGTGGCTACACCTTC | CASNQGAGGYTF | TRBJ1-2 | TRBD1 | TRBV7-3 | -
TGTGCCAGCAGCTTCCCGGAAGGAGCTAGCACAGATACGCAGTATTTT | CASSFPEGASTDTQYF | TRBJ2-3 | - | TRBV7-8 | many
TGTGCCAGCAGCTTAGATAGACCGGGCCCGAACACTGAAGCTTTCTTT | CASSLDRPGPNTEAFF | TRBJ1-1 | - | TRBV7-6 | -
TGTGCCAGCAGTTACTCGAAAGGGTTTGAGCAGTTCTTC | CASSYSKGFEQFF | TRBJ2-1 | - | TRBV6-6 | -
TGTGCCAGCAGTTACGGGGGGAGAGGCAACTATGGCTACACCTTC | CASSYGGRGNYGYTF | TRBJ1-2 | - | TRBV6-5 | many
TGTGCCAGCCGTCACGAGGGTAGCGGGGGGGCCCCCAAGACCCAGTACTTC | CASRHEGSGGAPKTQYF | TRBJ2-5 | TRBD2 | TRBV6-8 | few
TGTGCCAGCAGCTTAGGTCCGGCTACGAACACCGGGGAGCTGTTTTTT | CASSLGPATNTGELFF | TRBJ2-2 | - | TRBV7-6 | few
TGTGCCAGCAGTCCTCAACTAGCGGGGGGTTCAGATACGCAGTATTTT | CASSPQLAGGSDTQYF | TRBJ2-3 | TRBD2 | TRBV12-3/TRBV12-4 | -
TGTGCCAGCAGCACAGCTACAGGGAATCTAGAGACCCAGTACTTC | CASSTATGNLETQYF | TRBJ2-5 | - | TRBV11-3 | few
TGTGCCAGCAGTTACTTGGCTAGCGGGGGGTCCCTCAGCACAGATACGCAGTATTTT | CASSYLASGGSLSTDTQYF | TRBJ2-3 | TRBD2 | TRBV6-2/TRBV6-3 | -
TGCGCCAGCAGCTTTACCGGGACAGCCCCTTCCCATGAGCAGTTCTTC | CASSFTGTAPSHEQFF | TRBJ2-1 | TRBD1 | TRBV5-1 | -
TGTGCCAGCAGCTTGGCGGCTAGCGGGGGGGCAGCTGAGCAGTTCTTC | CASSLAASGGAAEQFF | TRBJ2-1 | TRBD2 | TRBV5-8 | few
TGTGCCAGCAGCTTAATGGGAGCTTTCTTT | CASSLMGAFF | TRBJ1-1 | - | TRBV7-6 | -
TGTGCCACCAGTGAGGGTCTAGGGGGGCCCTTGTACAATGAGCAGTTCTTC | CATSEGLGGPLYNEQFF | TRBJ2-1 | - | TRBV24-1 | -
TGTGCCAGCAGTTACTCCTCCAGTCACAATGAAAAACTGTTTTTT | CASSYSSSHNEKLFF | TRBJ1-4 | - | TRBV6-5 | -